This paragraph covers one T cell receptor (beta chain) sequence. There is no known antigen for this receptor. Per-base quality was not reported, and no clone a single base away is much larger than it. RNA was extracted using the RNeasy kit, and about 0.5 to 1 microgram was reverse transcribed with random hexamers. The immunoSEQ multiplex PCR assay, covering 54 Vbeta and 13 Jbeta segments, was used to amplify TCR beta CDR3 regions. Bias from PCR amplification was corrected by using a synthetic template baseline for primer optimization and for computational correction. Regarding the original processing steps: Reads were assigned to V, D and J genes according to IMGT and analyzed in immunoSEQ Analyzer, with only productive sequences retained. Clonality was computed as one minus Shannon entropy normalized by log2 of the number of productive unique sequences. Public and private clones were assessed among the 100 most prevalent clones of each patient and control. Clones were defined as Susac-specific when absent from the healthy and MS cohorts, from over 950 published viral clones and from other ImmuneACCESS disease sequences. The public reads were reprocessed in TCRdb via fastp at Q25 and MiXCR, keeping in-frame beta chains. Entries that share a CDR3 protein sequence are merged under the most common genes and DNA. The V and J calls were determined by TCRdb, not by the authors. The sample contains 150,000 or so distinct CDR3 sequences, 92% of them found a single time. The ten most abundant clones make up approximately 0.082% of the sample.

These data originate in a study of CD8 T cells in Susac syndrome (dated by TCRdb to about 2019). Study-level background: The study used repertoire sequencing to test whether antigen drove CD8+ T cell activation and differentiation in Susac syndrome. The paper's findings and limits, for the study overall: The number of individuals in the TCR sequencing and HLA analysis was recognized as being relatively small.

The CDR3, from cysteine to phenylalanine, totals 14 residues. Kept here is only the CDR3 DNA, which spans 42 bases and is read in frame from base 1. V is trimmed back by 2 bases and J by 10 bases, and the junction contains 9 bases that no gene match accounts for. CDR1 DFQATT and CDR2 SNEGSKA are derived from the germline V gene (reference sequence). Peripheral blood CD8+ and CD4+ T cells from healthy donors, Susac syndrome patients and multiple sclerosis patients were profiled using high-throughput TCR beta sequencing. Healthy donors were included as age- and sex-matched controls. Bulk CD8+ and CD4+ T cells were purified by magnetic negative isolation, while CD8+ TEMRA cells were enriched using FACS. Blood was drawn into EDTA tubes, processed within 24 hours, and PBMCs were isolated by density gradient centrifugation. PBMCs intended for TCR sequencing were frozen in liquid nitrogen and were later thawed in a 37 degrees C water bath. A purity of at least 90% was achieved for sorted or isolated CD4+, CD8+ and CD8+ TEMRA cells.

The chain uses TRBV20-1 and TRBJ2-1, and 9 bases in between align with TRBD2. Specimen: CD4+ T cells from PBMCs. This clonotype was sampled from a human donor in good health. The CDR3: CSARNPSGVAEQFF. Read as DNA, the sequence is TGCAGTGCTAGAAACCCTAGCGGGGTAGCGGAGCAGTTCTTC.